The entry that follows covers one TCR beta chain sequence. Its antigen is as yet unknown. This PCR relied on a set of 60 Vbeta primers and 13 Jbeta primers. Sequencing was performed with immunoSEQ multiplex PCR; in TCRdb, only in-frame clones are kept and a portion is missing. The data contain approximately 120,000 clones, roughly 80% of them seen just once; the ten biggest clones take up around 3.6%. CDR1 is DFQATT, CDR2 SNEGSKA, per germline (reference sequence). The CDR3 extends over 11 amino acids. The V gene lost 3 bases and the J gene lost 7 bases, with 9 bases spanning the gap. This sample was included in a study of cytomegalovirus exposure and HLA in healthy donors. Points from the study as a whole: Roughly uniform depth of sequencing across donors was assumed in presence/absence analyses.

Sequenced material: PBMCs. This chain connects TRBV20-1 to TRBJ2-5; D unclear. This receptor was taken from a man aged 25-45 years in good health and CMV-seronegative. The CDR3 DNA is TGCAGTGCTAGGCCCTTGAGGACCCAGTACTTC. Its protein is CSARPLRTQYF.